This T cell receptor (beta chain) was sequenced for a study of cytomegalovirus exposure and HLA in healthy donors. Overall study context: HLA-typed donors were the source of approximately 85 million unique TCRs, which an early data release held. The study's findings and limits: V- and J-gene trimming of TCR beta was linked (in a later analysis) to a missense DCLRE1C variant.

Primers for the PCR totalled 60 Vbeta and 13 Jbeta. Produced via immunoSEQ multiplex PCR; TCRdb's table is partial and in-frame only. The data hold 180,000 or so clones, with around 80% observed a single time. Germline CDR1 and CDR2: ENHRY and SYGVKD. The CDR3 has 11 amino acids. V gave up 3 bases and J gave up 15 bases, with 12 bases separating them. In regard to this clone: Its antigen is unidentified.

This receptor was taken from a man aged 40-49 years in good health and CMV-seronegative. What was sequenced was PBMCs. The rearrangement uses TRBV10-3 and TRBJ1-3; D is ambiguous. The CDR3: CAISDGAVGYF. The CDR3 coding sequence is TGTGCCATCAGTGATGGAGCAGTGGGATATTTT.